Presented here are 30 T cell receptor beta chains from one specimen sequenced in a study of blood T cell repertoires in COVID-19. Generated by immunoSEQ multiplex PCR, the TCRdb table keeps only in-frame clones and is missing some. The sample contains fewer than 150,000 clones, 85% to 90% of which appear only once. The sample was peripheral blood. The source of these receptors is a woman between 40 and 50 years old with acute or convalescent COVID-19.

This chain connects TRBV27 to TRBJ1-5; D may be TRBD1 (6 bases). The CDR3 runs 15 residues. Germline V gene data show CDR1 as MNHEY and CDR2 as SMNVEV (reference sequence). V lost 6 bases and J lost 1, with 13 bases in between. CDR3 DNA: TGTGCCAGCAGACTCGGACAGACCAGCAATCAGCCCCAGCATTTT. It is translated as CASRLGQTSNQPQHF.

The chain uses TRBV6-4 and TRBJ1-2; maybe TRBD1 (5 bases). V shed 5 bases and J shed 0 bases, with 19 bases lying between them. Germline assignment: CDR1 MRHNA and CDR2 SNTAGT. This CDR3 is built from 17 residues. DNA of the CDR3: TGTGCCAGCAGTCCTCGACCGGGACTGAGCCCTAACTATGGCTACACCTTC. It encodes CASSPRPGLSPNYGYTF.

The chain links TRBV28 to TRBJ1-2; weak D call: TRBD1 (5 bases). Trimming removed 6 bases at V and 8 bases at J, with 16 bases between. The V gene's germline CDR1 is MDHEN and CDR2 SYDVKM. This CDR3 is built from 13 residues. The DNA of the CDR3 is TGTGCCAGCAGACCATTAGGGGATAGCGGCTACACCTTC. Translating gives CASRPLGDSGYTF.

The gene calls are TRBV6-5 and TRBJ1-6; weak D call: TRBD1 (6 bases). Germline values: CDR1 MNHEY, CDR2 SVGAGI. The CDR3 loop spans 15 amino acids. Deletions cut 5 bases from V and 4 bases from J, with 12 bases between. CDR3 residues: CASSPRGGYNSPLHF. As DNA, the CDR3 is TGTGCCAGCAGTCCAAGGGGGGGGTATAATTCACCCCTCCACTTT.

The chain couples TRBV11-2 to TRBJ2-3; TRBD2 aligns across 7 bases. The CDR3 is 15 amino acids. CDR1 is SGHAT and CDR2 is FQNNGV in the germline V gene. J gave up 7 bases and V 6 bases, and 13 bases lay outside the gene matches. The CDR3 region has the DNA TGTGCCAGCAGTCTTGCCGGGACTACACTCAATACGCAGTATTTT. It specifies CASSLAGTTLNTQYF.

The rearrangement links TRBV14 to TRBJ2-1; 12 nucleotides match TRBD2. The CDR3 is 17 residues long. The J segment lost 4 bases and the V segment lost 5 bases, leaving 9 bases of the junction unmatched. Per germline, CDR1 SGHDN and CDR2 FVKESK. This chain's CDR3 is CASSVGWGLAGYNEQFF. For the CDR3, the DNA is TGTGCCAGCAGCGTCGGGTGGGGACTAGCGGGTTACAATGAGCAGTTCTTC.

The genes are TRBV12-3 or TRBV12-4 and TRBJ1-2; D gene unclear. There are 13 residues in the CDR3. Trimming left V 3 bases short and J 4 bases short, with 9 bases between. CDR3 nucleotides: TGTGCCAGCAGTTTCGTCACGAGCTATGGCTACACCTTC. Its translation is CASSFVTSYGYTF.

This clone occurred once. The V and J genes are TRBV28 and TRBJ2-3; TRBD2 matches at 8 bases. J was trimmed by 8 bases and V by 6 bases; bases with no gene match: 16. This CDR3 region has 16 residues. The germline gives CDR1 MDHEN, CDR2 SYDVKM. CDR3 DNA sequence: TGTGCCAGCAGGTCCGGGACTAGGGGCCTTGGGGGTACGCAGTATTTT. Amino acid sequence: CASRSGTRGLGGTQYF.

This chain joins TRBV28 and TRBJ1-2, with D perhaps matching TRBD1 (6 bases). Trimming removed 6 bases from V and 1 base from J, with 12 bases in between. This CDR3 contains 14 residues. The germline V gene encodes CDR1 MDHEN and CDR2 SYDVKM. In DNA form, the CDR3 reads TGTGCCAGCAGACTACAGGGTTTTAACTATGGCTACACCTTC. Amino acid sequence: CASRLQGFNYGYTF.

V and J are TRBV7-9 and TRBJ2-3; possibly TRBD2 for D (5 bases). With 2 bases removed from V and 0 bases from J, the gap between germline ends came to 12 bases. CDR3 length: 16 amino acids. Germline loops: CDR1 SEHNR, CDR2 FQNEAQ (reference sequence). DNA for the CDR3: TGTGCCAGCAGCTTAACCGGGGTCACTAGCACAGATACGCAGTATTTT. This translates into CASSLTGVTSTDTQYF.

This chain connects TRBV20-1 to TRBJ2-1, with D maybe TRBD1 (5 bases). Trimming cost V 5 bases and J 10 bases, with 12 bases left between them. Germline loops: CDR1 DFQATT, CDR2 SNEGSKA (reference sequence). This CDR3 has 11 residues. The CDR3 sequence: CSASGHTEQFF. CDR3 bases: TGCAGTGCTTCAGGACATACCGAGCAGTTCTTC.

In nucleotides, the CDR3 is TGTGCCAGACGTCAGGGGTATGAGGAAAAACTGTTTTTT. Its protein product is CARRQGYEEKLFF. V is TRBV19 and J is TRBJ1-4, with D tentatively TRBD1 (6 bases). The CDR3 runs 13 residues. Deletions cut 9 bases from V and 8 bases from J, with 16 bases between. CDR1 and CDR2 from the germline V gene are LNHDA and SQIVND (reference sequence).

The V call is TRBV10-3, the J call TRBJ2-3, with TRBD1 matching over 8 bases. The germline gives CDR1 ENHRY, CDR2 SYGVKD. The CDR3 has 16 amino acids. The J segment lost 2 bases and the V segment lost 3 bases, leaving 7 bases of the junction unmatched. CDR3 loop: CAISEPGTGFTDTQYF. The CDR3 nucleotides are TGTGCCATCAGTGAACCCGGGACAGGTTTCACAGATACGCAGTATTTT.

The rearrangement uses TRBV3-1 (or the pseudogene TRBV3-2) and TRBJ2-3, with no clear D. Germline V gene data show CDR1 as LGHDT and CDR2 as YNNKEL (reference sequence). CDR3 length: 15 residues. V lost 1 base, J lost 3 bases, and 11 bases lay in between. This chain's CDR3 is CASSQVASSTDTQYF. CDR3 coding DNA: TGTGCCAGCAGCCAAGTAGCCAGTAGTACAGATACGCAGTATTTT.

CDR3 region: CASSLDRGFHWATEAFF. The CDR3 DNA follows: TGTGCCAGCAGCTTGGACAGGGGTTTTCATTGGGCCACTGAAGCTTTCTTT. The chain is built from TRBV7-9 and TRBJ1-1; TRBD1 matches at 9 bases. The CDR3 extends over 17 amino acids. The V gene's germline CDR1 is SEHNR and CDR2 FQNEAQ (reference sequence). V was pared by 3 bases and J by 4 bases, with 12 bases of the junction left unmatched.

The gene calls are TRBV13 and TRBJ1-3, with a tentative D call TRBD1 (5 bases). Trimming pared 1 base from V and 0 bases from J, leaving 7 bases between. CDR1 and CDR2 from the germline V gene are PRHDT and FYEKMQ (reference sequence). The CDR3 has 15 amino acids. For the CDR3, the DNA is TGTGCCAGCAGCTTAGACAGGCGCTCTGGAAACACCATATATTTT. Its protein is CASSLDRRSGNTIYF.

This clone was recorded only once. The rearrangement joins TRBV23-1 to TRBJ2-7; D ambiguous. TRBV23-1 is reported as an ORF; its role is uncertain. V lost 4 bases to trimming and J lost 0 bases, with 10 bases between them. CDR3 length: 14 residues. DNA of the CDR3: TGCGCCAGCAGTCGTCCCGAGAGCTCCTACGAGCAGTACTTC. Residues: CASSRPESSYEQYF.

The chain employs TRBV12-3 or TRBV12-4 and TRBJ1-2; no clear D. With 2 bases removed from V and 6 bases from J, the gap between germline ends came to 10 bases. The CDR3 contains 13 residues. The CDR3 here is CASSLYSLNGYTF. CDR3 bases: TGTGCCAGCAGTTTATATTCACTAAATGGCTACACCTTC.

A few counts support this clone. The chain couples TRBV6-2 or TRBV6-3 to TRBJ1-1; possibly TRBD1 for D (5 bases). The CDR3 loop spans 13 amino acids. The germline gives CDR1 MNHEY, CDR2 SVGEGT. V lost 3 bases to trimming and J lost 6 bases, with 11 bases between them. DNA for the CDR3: TGTGCCAGCAGTTATTTAGGGGCCGCTGAAGCTTTCTTT. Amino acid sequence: CASSYLGAAEAFF.

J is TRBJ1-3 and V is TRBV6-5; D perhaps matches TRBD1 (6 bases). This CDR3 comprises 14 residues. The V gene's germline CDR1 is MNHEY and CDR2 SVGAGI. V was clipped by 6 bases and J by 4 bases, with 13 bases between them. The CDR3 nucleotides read TGTGCCAGCAGCCGGGACAAGTTAGGAAACACCATATATTTT. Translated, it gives CASSRDKLGNTIYF.

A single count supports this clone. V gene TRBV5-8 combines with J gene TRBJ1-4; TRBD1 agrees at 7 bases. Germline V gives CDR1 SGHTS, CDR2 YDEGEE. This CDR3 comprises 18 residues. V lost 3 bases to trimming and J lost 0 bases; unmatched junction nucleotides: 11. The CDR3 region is CASSSGTDSYATNEKLFF. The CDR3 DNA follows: TGTGCCAGCAGCTCCGGGACAGATTCTTATGCAACTAATGAAAAACTGTTTTTT.

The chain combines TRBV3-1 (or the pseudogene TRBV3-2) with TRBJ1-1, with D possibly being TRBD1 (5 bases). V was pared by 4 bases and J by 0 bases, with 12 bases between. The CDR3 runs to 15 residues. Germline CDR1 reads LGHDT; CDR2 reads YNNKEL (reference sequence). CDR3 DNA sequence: TGTGCCAGCAGCCCCGGGGCGGGGGTGAACACTGAAGCTTTCTTT. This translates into CASSPGAGVNTEAFF.

The CDR3 nucleotides read TGTGCCAGCAGTTTATTAACAGGCGATGGCTACACCTTC. This codes for CASSLLTGDGYTF. This chain joins TRBV28 and TRBJ1-2; D possibly corresponds to TRBD1 (5 bases). Deletions cut 1 base from V and 6 bases from J, with 9 bases between. In germline, CDR1 is MDHEN, CDR2 SYDVKM. The CDR3 spans 13 residues.

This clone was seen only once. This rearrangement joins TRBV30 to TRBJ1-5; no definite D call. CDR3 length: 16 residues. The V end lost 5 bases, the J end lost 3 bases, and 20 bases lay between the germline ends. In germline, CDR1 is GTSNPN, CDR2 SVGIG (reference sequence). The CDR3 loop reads CAWGKTSGRVNQPQHF. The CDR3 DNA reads TGTGCCTGGGGAAAAACGTCGGGTCGAGTCAATCAGCCCCAGCATTTT.

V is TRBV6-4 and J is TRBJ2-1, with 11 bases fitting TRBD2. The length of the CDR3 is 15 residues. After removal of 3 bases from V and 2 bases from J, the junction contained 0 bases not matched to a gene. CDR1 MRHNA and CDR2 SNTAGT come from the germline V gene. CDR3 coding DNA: TGTGCCAGCAGTGAACTAGCGGGAGCCTACAATGAGCAGTTCTTC. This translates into CASSELAGAYNEQFF.

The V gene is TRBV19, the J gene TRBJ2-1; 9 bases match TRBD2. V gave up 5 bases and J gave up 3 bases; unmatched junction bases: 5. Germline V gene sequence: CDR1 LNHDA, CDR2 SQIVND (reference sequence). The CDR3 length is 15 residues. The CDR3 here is CASSPRLAVYNEQFF. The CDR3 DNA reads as TGTGCCAGTAGTCCGCGACTAGCGGTCTACAATGAGCAGTTCTTC.

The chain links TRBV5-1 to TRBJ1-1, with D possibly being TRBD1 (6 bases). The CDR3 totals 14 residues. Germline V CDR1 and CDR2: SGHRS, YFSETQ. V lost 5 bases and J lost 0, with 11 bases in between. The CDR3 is CASSPDRMNTEAFF. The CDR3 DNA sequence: TGCGCCAGCAGTCCGGACAGAATGAACACTGAAGCTTTCTTT.

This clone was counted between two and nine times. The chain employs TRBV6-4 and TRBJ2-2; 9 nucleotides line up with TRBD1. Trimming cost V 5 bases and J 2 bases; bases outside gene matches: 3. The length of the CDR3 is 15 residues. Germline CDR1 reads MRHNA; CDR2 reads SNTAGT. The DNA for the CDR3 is TGTGCCAGCAGTTCGGGACAGGGCAACACCGGGGAGCTGTTTTTT. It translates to CASSSGQGNTGELFF.

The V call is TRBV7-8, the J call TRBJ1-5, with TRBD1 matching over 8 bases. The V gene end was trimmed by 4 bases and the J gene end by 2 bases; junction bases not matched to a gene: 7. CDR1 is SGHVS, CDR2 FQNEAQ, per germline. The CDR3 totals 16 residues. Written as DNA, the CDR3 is TGTGCCAGCAGCTCTTCCGACAGGGGAGGCAATCAGCCCCAGCATTTT. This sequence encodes CASSSSDRGGNQPQHF.

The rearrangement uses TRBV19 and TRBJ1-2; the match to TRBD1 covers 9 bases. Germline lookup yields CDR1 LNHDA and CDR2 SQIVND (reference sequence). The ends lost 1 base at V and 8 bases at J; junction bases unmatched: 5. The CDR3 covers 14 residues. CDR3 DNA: TGTGCCAGTAGTATAGGCGGGACAGGGACCGGCTACACCTTC. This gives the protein CASSIGGTGTGYTF.